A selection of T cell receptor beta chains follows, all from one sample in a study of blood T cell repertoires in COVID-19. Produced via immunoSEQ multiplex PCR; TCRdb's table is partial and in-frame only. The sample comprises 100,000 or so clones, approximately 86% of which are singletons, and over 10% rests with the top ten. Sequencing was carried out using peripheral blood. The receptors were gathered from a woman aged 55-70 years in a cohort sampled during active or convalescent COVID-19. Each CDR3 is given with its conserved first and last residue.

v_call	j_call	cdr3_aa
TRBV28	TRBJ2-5	CASSDRVLETQYF
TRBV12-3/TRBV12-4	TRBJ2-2	CASSPRRGELFF
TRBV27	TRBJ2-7	CASSRGRLAGGLAYEQYF
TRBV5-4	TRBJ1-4	CASSFQGTNEKLFF
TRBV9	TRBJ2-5	CASSPTPSQETQYF
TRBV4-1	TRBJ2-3	CASSQDPSEREYF
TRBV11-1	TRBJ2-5	CASSSGTGGETQYF
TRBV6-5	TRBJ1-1	CASSTGGGTEAFF
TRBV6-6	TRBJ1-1	CASSYFRDRGRTEAFF
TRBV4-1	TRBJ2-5	CASSHFESGRKRETQYF
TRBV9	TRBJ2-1	CASSVGSRANEQFF